The 5 T cell receptor beta chains below come from one sample, sequenced in a study of blood T cell repertoires in COVID-19. Profiled with immunoSEQ multiplex PCR; TCRdb holds only in-frame clones, not every one. In the table there are some 170,000 clones, around nine tenths of which are singletons. The specimen sequenced was peripheral blood. The receptors shown here come from a man aged 55 to 69 with active or convalescent COVID-19.

This clone was picked up a small number of times. The rearrangement uses TRBV7-9 and TRBJ2-7, with D uncertain. V was shortened by 10 bases and J by 1 base, with 11 bases between the two germline ends. Germline loops: CDR1 SEHNR, CDR2 FQNEAQ (reference sequence). CDR3 length: 12 residues. This chain's CDR3 is CATDDTSYEQYF. In DNA, the CDR3 is TGTGCCACCGATGACACTTCCTACGAGCAGTACTTC.

The CDR3 DNA sequence: TGCGCCAGCAGCGTGACAGGGGGCGCGGACATTCAGTACTTC. This encodes CASSVTGGADIQYF. The J gene is TRBJ2-4, the V gene TRBV5-1; 10 positions match TRBD1. CDR1 and CDR2 (germline): SGHRS, YFSETQ. This CDR3 region has 14 residues. With 4 bases clipped from V and 8 bases from J, the junction kept 6 bases outside the gene matches.

This clone was seen once. This chain joins TRBV6-5 and TRBJ1-5; unclear D gene. V was cut by 0 bases and J by 2 bases, with 8 bases left in between. Germline assignment: CDR1 MNHEY and CDR2 SVGAGI. The CDR3 has 15 amino acids. CDR3 DNA sequence: TGTGCCAGCAGTTACTCCTGGAGGGGCAATCAGCCCCAGCATTTT. It yields the protein CASSYSWRGNQPQHF.

The chain uses TRBV5-8 and TRBJ2-5; D remains ambiguous. Trimming removed 0 bases at V and 2 bases at J, with 11 bases between. The CDR3 is 15 residues long. The germline CDR1 and CDR2 sequences are SGHTS and YDEGEE. In DNA, the CDR3 is TGTGCCAGCAGCTTGGGGCAGGCGTTACAAGAGACCCAGTACTTC. As protein: CASSLGQALQETQYF.

The gene calls are TRBV28 and TRBJ1-2; TRBD1 matches 10 bases. The CDR3 totals 11 residues. V was clipped by 8 bases and J by 8 bases; unmatched bases: 2. CDR1 and CDR2 from the germline V gene are MDHEN and SYDVKM. The CDR3 nucleotides read TGTGCCAGCGGGGGACAGGGGGGCTACACCTTC. Translated, it gives CASGGQGGYTF.